This TCR beta chain stems from a study of T cell responses to AZD1222 COVID-19 vaccine. General study results and limits: The study sampled repertoires only after the peak T cell response. Spike-specific TCR depth and breadth grew after two AZD1222 doses. Only a handful of AZD1222 recipients, six or seven in all, had baseline seropositivity.

Note on this clone: Antigen unknown.

The CDR3 extends over 13 amino acids. Losses at the gene ends were 7 bases for V and 5 bases for J; bases not matched to a gene: 4. Data came from immunoSEQ multiplex PCR; TCRdb stores just in-frame clones and leaves some out. The sample yields about 94,000 clones, roughly 90% seen once. The chain recombines TRBV12-3 or TRBV12-4 with TRBJ2-2; 7 positions match TRBD1. The TCR sequence derives from an adult who received the AZD1222 COVID-19 vaccine. Sequences were derived from peripheral blood, sampled 28 days after the second AZD1222 dose. The CDR3 loop reads CASKIQGTGELFF. The CDR3 bases are TGTGCCAGCAAGATACAGGGGACCGGGGAGCTGTTTTTT.